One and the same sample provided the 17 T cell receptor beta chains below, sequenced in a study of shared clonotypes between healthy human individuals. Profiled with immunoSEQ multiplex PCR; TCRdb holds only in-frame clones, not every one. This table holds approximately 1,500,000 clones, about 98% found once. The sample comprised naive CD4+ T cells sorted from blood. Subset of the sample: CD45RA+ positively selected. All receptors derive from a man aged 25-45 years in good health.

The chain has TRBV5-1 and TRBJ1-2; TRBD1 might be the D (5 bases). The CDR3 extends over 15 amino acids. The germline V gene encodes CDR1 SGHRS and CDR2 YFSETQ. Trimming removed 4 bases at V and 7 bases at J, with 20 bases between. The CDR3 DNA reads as TGCGCCAGCAGCCTGGGGGTGGGTATCGACGGTGGCTACACCTTC. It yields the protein CASSLGVGIDGGYTF.

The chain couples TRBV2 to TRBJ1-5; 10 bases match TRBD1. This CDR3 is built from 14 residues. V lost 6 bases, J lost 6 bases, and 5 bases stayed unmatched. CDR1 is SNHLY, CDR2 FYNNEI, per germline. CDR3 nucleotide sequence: TGTGCCAGCAGCCAAGGACAGGGGGTTCAGCCCCAGCATTTT. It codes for CASSQGQGVQPQHF. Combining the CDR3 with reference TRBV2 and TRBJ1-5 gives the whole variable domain EPEVTQTPSHQVTQMGQEVILRCVPISNHLYFYWYRQILGQKVEFLVSFYNNEISEKSEIFDDQFSVERPDGSNFTLKIRSTKLEDSAMYFCASSQGQGVQPQHFGDGTRLSIL.

In DNA form, the CDR3 reads TGCGCCAGCAGCTTGGCTACGGGGACCGGGGAGCTGTTTTTT. This translates into CASSLATGTGELFF. J is TRBJ2-2 and V is TRBV5-1; D is possibly TRBD2 (5 bases). Trimming removed 0 bases at V and 5 bases at J, with 8 bases between. This CDR3 has 14 amino acids. CDR1 is SGHRS and CDR2 is YFSETQ in the germline V gene. The whole variable domain, remainder taken from reference TRBV5-1 and TRBJ2-2, is KAGVTQTPRYLIKTRGQQVTLSCSPISGHRSVSWYQQTPGQGLQFLFEYFSETQRNKGNFPGRFSGRQFSNSRSEMNVSTLELGDSALYLCASSLATGTGELFFGEGSRLTVL.

The CDR3 region has the DNA TGTGCCAGCAGCTTAAGCGGCCTAGCGAGGAATGAGCAGTTCTTC. This gives the protein CASSLSGLARNEQFF. The V and J genes are TRBV7-6 and TRBJ2-1, with D perhaps TRBD2 (6 bases). V lost 2 bases to trimming and J lost 7 bases, with 15 bases between them. The CDR3 consists of 15 residues. CDR1 is SGHVS and CDR2 is FNYEAQ in the germline V gene.

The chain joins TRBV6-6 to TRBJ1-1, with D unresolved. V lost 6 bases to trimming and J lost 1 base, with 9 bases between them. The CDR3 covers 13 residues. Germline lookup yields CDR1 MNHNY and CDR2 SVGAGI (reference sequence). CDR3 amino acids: CASSRAGNTEAFF. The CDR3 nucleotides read TGTGCCAGCAGCCGGGCCGGGAACACTGAAGCTTTCTTT.

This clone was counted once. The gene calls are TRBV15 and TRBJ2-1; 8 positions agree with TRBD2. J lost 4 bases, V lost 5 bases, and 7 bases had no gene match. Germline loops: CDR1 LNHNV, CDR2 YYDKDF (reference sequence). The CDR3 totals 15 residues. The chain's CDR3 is CATSGSGSRYNEQFF. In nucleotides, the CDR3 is TGTGCCACCAGCGGAAGCGGGAGTAGATACAATGAGCAGTTCTTC.

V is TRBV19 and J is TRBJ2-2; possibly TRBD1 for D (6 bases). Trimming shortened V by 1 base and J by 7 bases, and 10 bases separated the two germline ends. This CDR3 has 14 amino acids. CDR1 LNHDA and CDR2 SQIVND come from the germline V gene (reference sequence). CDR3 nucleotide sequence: TGTGCCAGTAGTATAGGAACAGGGCGCGGGGAGCTGTTTTTT. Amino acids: CASSIGTGRGELFF. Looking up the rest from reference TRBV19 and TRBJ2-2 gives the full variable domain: DGGITQSPKYLFRKEGQNVTLSCEQNLNHDAMYWYRQDPGQGLRLIYYSQIVNDFQKGDIAEGYSVSREKKESFPLTVTSAQKNPTAFYLCASSIGTGRGELFFGEGSRLTVL.

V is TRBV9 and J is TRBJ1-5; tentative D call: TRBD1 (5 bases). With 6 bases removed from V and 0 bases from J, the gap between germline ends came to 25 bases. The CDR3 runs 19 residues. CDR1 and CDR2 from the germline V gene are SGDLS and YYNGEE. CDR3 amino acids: CASTRIRDQNIYSNQPQHF. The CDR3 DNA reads TGTGCCAGCACACGAATCCGGGACCAAAACATCTATAGCAATCAGCCCCAGCATTTT.

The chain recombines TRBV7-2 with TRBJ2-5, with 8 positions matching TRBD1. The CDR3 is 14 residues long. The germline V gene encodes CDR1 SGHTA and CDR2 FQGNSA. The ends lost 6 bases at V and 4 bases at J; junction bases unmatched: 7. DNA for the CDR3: TGTGCCAGCAGTCTTAACAGGGGGAGAGAGACCCAGTACTTC. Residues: CASSLNRGRETQYF.

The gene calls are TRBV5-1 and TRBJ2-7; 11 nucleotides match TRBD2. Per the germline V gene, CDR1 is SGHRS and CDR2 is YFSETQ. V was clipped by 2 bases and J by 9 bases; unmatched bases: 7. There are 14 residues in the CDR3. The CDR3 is CASSLIAGGVWQYF. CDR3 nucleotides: TGCGCCAGCAGCTTAATAGCGGGAGGGGTATGGCAGTACTTC.

CDR3 bases: TGTGCCATCAGTGGGGCCGGGACAGGGGGCGGAGAGACCCAGTACTTC. Its translation: CAISGAGTGGGETQYF. The J gene is TRBJ2-5, the V gene TRBV10-3, with TRBD1 matching over 12 bases. Germline CDR1 is ENHRY and CDR2 is SYGVKD. V was pared by 4 bases and J by 4 bases, with 7 bases of the junction left unmatched. The CDR3 totals 16 residues.

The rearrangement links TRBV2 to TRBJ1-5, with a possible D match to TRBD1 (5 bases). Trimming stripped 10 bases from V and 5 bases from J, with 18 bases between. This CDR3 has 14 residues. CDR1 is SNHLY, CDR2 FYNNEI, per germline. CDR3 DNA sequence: TGTGCCACCAGAGGGACGGCCTCACATCAGCCCCAGCATTTT. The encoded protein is CATRGTASHQPQHF.

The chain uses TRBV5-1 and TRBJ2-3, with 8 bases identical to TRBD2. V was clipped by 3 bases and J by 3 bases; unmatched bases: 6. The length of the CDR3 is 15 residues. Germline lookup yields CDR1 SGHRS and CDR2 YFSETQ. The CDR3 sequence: CASSYSGSGTDTQYF. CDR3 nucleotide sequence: TGCGCCAGCAGCTACAGCGGGAGTGGTACAGATACGCAGTATTTT. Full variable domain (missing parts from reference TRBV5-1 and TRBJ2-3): KAGVTQTPRYLIKTRGQQVTLSCSPISGHRSVSWYQQTPGQGLQFLFEYFSETQRNKGNFPGRFSGRQFSNSRSEMNVSTLELGDSALYLCASSYSGSGTDTQYFGPGTRLTVL.

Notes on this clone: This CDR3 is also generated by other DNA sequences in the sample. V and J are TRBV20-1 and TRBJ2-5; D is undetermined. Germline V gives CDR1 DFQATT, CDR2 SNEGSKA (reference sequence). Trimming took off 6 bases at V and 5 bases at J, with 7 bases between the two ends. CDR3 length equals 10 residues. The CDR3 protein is CSASTETQYF. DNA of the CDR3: TGCAGTGCCAGTACTGAGACCCAGTACTTC.

In nucleotides, the CDR3 is TGCAGCGTTGCGGCGGGGTCAGTCGATACGCAGTATTTT. Amino acids: CSVAAGSVDTQYF. The chain joins TRBV29-1 to TRBJ2-3; weak D call: TRBD2 (6 bases). The V gene's germline CDR1 is SQVTM and CDR2 ANQGSEA. The CDR3 runs to 13 residues. The V end was cut by 4 bases, the J end by 6 bases, with 14 bases between.

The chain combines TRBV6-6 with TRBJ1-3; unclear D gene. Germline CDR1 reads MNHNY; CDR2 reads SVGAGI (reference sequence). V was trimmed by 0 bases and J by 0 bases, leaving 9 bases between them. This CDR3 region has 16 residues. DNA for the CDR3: TGTGCCAGCAGTTACTCACAGAGTCGCTCTGGAAACACCATATATTTT. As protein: CASSYSQSRSGNTIYF.

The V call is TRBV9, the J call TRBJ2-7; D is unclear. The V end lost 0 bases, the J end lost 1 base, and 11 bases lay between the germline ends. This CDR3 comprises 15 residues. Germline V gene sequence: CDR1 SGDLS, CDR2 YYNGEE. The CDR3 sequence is CASSVVPEQSYEQYF. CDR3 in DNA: TGTGCCAGCAGCGTAGTTCCGGAGCAATCCTACGAGCAGTACTTC.